The present TCR beta chain was sequenced within a study of shared clonotypes between healthy human individuals. About the study: Three CD4 naive, three CD4 memory, two CD8 naive and one CD8 memory plate were used per donor.

Findings and caveats of the study: Genetic and exposure-history diversity was limited by the small donor number.

Notes on this clone: Its antigen is not known.

Germline-derived CDR1 and CDR2 are SGHNT and YYREEE (reference sequence). The CDR3 has 15 amino acids. Between the trimmed V and J ends, which lost 3 bases and 0 bases, there was a span of 12 bases. Donation came from healthy HIV-negative adults that had no recent acute infections or vaccinations. Source study methods: Without quality scores, immunoSEQ junctional reads could not be filtered like full-length reads. Libraries were prepared by immunoSEQ multiplex PCR; TCRdb keeps only in-frame clonotypes and omits some of them. V and J calls and clone size come straight from that table; D and trimming were deduced from the DNA. In the table there are over a million clones, 70% to 80% of which are singletons.

The gene calls are TRBV5-4 and TRBJ1-2; D is unresolved. The TCR comes from a man between 18 and 29 years old in good health. Some clones in this sample may be carry-over from other donors' samples. The specimen sequenced was memory CD4+ T cells from PBMCs. Stated subset: CD45RA-negative fraction. The CDR3: CASSSRTGANYGYTF. CDR3 DNA sequence: TGTGCCAGCAGCTCCCGGACTGGGGCTAACTATGGCTACACCTTC.